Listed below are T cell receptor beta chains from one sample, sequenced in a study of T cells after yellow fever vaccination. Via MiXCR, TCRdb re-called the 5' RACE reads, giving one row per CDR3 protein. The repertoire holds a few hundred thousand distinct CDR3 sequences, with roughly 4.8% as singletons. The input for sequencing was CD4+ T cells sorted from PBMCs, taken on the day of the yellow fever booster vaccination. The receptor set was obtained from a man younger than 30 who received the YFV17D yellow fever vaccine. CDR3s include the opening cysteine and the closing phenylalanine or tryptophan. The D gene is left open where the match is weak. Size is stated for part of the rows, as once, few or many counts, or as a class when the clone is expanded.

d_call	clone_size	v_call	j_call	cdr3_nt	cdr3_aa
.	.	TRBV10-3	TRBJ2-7	TGTGCCATCAGTGAGTCTCGACAGAACGTAAGGGGATCCTACGAGCAGTACTTC	CAISESRQNVRGSYEQYF
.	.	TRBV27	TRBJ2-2	TGTGCCAGCAGTTTATCGGTTAGGGGGTCAGCGGGCACCGGGGAGCTGTTTTTT	CASSLSVRGSAGTGELFF
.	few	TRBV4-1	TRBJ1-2	TGCGCCAGCAGCCACAAGACAGACTACCGAAACTATGGCTACACCTTC	CASSHKTDYRNYGYTF
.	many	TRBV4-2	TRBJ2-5	TGTGCCAGCAGCCAAACCACGGGACTGTGGGAGACCCAGTACTTC	CASSQTTGLWETQYF
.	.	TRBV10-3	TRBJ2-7	TGTGCCATCAGTGAGTCTCCTAGCCGGACCGATTACGAGCAGTACTTC	CAISESPSRTDYEQYF
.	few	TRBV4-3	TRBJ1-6	TGCGCCAGCAGCCAAGATGGCAGTCCCTATAATTCACCCCTCCACTTT	CASSQDGSPYNSPLHF
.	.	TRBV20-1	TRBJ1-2	TGCAGTGCTAGAGCCATGGGGACTAACTATGGCTACACCTTC	CSARAMGTNYGYTF
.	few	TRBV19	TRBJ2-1	TGTGCCAGTACCTCGGGACATCCCTACAATGAGCAGTTCTTC	CASTSGHPYNEQFF
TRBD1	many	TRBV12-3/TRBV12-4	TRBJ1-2	TGTGCCAGCAGTTTGACAGGGGGACATGGCTACACCTTC	CASSLTGGHGYTF
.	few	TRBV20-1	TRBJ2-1	TGCAGTGCTGTCATCCCAAGGTCCTACAATGAGCAGTTCTTC	CSAVIPRSYNEQFF
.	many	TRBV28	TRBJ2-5	TGTGCCAGCAGTTTAGCAGGGGCGGGGGAGACCCAGTACTTC	CASSLAGAGETQYF
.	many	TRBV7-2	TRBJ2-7	TGTGCCAGCAGCGATGGTTACTACGAGCAGTACTTC	CASSDGYYEQYF
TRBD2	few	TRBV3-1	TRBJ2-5	TGTGCCAGCAGCCAATGGACTAGTCTTGGGGAGACCCAGTACTTC	CASSQWTSLGETQYF
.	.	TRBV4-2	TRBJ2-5	TGTGCCAGCAGCCAAGATCAAATTTTAAATGACGGTGTCCAAGAGACCCAGTACTTC	CASSQDQILNDGVQETQYF
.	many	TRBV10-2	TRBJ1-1	TGCGCCAGCAGTGAGCCCGGTATGAACACTGAAGCTTTCTTT	CASSEPGMNTEAFF
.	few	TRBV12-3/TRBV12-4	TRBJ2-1	TGTGCCAGCAGTTTAGCGCTCGGGGGCGGAGGGTTCTTC	CASSLALGGGGFF
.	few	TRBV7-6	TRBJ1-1	TGTGCCAGCAGTGTCGACCTAATGAACACTGAAGCTTTCTTT	CASSVDLMNTEAFF
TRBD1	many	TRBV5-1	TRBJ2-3	TGCGCCAGCAGCCCGACAGGGGGCCCAGATACGCAGTATTTT	CASSPTGGPDTQYF
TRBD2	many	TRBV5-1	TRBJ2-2	TGCGCCAGCAGCTTGGCGAGCGGGGCGCCCTCGAACACCGGGGAGCTGTTTTTT	CASSLASGAPSNTGELFF
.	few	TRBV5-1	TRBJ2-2	TGCGCCAGCAGCTTGGACAGGTGGGACACCGGGGAGCTGTTTTTT	CASSLDRWDTGELFF
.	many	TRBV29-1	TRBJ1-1	TGCAGCGTTGGAGGGACTGAAGCTTTCTTT	CSVGGTEAFF
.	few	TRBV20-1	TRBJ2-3	TGCAGTGCCCCGACGGCCCATGGCGCAGATACGCAGTATTTT	CSAPTAHGADTQYF
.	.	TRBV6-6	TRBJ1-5	TGTGCCAGCAGCCCCGCGTCGAGCAATCAGCCCCAGCATTTT	CASSPASSNQPQHF
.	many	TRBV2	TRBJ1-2	TGTGCCAGCAAGGCAGTTGATTATGGCTACACCTTC	CASKAVDYGYTF
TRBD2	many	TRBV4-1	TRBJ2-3	TGCGCCAGCAGAGGGACTAGCGGATACACAGATACGCAGTATTTT	CASRGTSGYTDTQYF
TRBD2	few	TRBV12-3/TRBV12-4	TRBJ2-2	TGTGCCAGCATTAGGACTAGCGGGGCATCCACCGGGGAGCTGTTTTTT	CASIRTSGASTGELFF
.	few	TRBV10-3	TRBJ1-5	TGTGCCATCAGTGAGATGGGGGAGGGTCAGCCCCAGCATTTT	CAISEMGEGQPQHF
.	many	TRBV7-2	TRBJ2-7	TGTGCCAGCAGCCCCCAACAGGGACCCTACGAGCAGTACTTC	CASSPQQGPYEQYF
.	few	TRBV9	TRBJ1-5	TGTGCCAGCAGCGTGGAGGGGTATTCGGGACAGCCCCAGCATTTT	CASSVEGYSGQPQHF
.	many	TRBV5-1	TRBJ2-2	TGCGCCAGCAGCTTGGTTGCCACCGGGGAGCTGTTTTTT	CASSLVATGELFF
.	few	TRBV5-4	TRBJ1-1	TGTGCCAGCAGCCCGGGACTTTCGAACACTGAAGCTTTCTTT	CASSPGLSNTEAFF
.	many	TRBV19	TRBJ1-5	TGTGCCAGTAGCCTCGATTCCGCCGGGGGAAAACAGCCCCAGCATTTT	CASSLDSAGGKQPQHF
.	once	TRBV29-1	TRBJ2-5	TGCAGCGTCCACACACCGACAGTTAAAGAGACCCAGTACTTC	CSVHTPTVKETQYF
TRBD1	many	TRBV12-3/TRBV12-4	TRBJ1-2	TGTGCCAGCATTAAAGGGCCAGGGGGGACTGGCTACACCTTC	CASIKGPGGTGYTF
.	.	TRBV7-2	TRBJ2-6	TGTGCCAGCAGTAAAGGACACCGGGGGGCCAACGTCCTGACTTTC	CASSKGHRGANVLTF
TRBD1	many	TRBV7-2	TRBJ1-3	TGTGCCAGCAGTACAGGGGATGGAAACACCATATATTTT	CASSTGDGNTIYF
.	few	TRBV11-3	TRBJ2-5	TGTGCCAGCAGCTTGGGAAACCTCGGAAGGTCCCAAGAGACCCAGTACTTC	CASSLGNLGRSQETQYF
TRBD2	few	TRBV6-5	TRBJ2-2	TGTGCCTCGACTAGCGGGGGGGCGGGCACCGGGGAGCTGTTTTTT	CASTSGGAGTGELFF
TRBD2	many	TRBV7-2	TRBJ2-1	TGTGCCAGCAGCTTATTAGGGACTACCTACAATGAGCAGTTCTTC	CASSLLGTTYNEQFF
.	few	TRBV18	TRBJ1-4	TGTGCCAGCTCATTGGACCAGGGGCTTAGTGAAAAACTGTTTTTT	CASSLDQGLSEKLFF
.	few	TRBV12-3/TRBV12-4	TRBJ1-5	TGTGCCAGCAGTTTGGTCAAGGACGGCTTTAGCAATCAGCCCCAGCATTTT	CASSLVKDGFSNQPQHF
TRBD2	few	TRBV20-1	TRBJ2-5	TGCAGTGCCAAACTAGCGGGGGTTGAGACCCAGTACTTC	CSAKLAGVETQYF
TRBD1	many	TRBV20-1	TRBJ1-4	TGCAGTGCTACTCCACAGGGGAGAAACGAAAAACTGTTTTTT	CSATPQGRNEKLFF
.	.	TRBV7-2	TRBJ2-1	TGTGCCAGCAGCTTAGGGGGGACTCGCCACAATGAGCAGTTCTTC	CASSLGGTRHNEQFF
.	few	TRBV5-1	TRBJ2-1	TGCCTATCGAGTGGAAGCTATGAGCAGTTCTTC	CLSSGSYEQFF
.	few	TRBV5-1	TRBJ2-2	TGCGCCAGCAGCTTTACAACAGGGTACACCGGGGAGCTGTTTTTT	CASSFTTGYTGELFF
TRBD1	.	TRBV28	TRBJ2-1	TGTGCCAGCAGTTTGGGGACAGAACCCTACAATGAGCAGTTCTTC	CASSLGTEPYNEQFF
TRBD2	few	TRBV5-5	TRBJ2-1	TGTGCCAGCAGCTTGCGGCGGGGGGTCAACAATGAGCAGTTCTTC	CASSLRRGVNNEQFF